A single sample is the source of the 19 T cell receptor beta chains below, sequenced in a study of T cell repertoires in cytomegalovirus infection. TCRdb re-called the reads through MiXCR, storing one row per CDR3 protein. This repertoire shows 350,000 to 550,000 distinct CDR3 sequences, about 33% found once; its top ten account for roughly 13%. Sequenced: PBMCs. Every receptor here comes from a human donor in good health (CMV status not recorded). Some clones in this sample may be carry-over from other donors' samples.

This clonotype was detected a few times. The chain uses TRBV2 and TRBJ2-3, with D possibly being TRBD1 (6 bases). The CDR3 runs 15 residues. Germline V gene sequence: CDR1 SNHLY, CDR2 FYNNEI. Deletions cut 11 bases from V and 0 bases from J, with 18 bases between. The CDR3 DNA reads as TGTGCCCGCCGCAGCAACAGGGCTAGCACAGATACGCAGTATTTT. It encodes CARRSNRASTDTQYF.

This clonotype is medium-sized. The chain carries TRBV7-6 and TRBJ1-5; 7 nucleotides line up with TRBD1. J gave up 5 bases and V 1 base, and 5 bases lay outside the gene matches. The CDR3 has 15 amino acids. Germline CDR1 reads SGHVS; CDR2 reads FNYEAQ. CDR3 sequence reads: CASSLGQGVYQPQHF. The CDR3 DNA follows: TGTGCCAGCAGCTTAGGCCAGGGGGTTTATCAGCCCCAGCATTTT.

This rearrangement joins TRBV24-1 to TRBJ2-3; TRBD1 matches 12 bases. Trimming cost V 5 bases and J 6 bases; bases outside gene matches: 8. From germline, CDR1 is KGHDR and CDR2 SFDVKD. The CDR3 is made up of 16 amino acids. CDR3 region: CATSVVGQGAHDTQYF. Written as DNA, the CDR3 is TGTGCCACCAGTGTGGTGGGACAGGGGGCGCATGATACGCAGTATTTT.

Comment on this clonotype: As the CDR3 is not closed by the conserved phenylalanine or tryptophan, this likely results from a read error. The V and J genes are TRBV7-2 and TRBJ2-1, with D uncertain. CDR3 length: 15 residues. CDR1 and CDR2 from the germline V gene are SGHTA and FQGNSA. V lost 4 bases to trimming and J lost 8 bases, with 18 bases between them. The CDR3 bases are TGTGCCAGCAGCTCAACTGTCAGGTCTAGTGATGAGCAGTTCTTA. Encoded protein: CASSSTVRSSDEQFL.

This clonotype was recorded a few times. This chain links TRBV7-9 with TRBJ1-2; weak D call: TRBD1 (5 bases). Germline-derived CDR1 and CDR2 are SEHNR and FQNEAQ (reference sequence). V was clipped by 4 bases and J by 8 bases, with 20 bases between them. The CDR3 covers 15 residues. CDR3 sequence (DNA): TGTGCCAGCAGCTCCCCCCGGGGGGTGGGGTTCGGCTACACCTTC. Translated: CASSSPRGVGFGYTF.

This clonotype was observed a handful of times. CDR3 region: CASSSGGAMVYEQYF. In DNA, the CDR3 is TGTGCCAGCAGCTCCGGGGGGGCAATGGTCTACGAGCAGTACTTC. The chain couples TRBV7-9 to TRBJ2-7; 8 bases map to TRBD2. J gave up 3 bases and V 4 bases, and 8 bases lay outside the gene matches. CDR3 length equals 15 residues. CDR1 and CDR2 from the germline V gene are SEHNR and FQNEAQ (reference sequence).

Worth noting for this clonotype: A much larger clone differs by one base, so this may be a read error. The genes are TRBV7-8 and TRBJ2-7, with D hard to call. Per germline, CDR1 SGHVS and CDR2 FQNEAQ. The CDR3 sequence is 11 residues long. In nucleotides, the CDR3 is TGTGCCAGCAGTCCAACCTACGAGCAGTGCTTC. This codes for CASSPTYEQCF.

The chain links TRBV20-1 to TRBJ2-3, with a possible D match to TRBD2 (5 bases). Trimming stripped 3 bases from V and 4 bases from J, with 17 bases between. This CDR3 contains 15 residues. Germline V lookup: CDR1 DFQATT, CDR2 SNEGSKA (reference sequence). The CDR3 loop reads CSASILGSLADTQYF. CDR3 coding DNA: TGCAGTGCTAGCATATTGGGGAGCCTGGCAGATACGCAGTATTTT.

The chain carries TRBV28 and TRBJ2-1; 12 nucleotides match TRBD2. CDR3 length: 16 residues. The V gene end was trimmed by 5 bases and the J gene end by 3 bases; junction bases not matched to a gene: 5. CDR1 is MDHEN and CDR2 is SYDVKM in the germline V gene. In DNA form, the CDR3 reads TGTGCCAGCAGTCCACAGGGACTAGCGGGCTACAATGAGCAGTTCTTC. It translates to CASSPQGLAGYNEQFF.

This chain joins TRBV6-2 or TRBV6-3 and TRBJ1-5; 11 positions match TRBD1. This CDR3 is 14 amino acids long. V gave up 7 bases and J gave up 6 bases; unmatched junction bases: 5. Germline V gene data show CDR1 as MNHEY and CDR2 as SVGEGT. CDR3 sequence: CASTRTGGGQPQHF. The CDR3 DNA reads TGTGCCAGCACGAGGACAGGGGGCGGTCAGCCCCAGCATTTT.

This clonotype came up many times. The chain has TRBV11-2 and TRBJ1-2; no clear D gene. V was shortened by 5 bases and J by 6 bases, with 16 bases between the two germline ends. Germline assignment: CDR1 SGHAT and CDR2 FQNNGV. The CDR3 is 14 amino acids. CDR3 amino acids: CASSTTPTGHGYTF. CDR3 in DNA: TGTGCCAGCAGCACAACTCCCACTGGGCATGGCTACACCTTC.

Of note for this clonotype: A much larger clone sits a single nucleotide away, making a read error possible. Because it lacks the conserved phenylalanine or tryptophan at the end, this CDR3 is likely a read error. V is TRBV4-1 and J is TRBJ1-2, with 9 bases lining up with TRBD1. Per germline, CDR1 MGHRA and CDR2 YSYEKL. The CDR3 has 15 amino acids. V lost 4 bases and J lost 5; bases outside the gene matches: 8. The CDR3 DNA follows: TGCGCCAGCAGCCTTACCGGGACAGGGACATATGGCTACACCTTA. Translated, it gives CASSLTGTGTYGYTL.

The CDR3 sequence is CASSQEAGGPNTEAFF. CDR3 coding DNA: TGTGCCAGCAGCCAAGAGGCAGGGGGACCGAACACTGAAGCTTTCTTT. The J gene is TRBJ1-1, the V gene TRBV14; 7 nucleotides match TRBD1. The CDR3 runs 16 residues. Germline CDR1 is SGHDN and CDR2 is FVKESK. V gave up 0 bases and J gave up 1 base; unmatched junction bases: 5.

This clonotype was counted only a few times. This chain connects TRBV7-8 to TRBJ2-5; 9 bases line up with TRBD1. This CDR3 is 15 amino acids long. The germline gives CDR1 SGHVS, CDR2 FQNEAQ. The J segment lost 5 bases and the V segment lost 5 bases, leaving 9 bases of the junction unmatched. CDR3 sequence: CASSLTGGGLETQYF. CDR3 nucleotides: TGTGCCAGCAGCCTGACAGGGGGTGGTTTGGAGACCCAGTACTTC.

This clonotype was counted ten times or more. The CDR3 region has the DNA TGTGCCAGCAGCCCTTTGACTAGCGGGGGAGGAGGAATGTGGCAGTATTTT. This codes for CASSPLTSGGGGMWQYF. The gene calls are TRBV7-8 and TRBJ2-3, with 12 bases fitting TRBD2. Germline trimming cut 5 bases from V and 11 bases from J; bases unmatched to any gene: 17. This CDR3 contains 17 residues. Germline CDR1 and CDR2: SGHVS and FQNEAQ.

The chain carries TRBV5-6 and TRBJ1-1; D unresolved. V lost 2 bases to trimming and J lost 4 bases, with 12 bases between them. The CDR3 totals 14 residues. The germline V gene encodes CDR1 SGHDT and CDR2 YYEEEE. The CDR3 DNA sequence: TGTGCCAGCAGCTTCGCCACTGCTACCACTGAAGCTTTCTTT. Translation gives CASSFATATTEAFF.

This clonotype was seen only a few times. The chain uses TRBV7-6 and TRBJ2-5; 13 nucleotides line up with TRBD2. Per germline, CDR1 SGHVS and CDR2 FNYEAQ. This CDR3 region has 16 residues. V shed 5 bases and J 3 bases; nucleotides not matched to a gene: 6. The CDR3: CASSHTGTSGEETQYF. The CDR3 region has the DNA TGTGCCAGCAGCCACACCGGGACTAGCGGGGAAGAGACCCAGTACTTC.

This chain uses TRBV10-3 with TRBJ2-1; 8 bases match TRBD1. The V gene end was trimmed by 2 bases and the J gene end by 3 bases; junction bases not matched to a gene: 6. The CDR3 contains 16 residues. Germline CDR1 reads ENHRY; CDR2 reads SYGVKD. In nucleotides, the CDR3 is TGTGCCATCAGTGAGGGCCAGGGGGCGGTCTACAATGAGCAGTTCTTC. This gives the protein CAISEGQGAVYNEQFF.

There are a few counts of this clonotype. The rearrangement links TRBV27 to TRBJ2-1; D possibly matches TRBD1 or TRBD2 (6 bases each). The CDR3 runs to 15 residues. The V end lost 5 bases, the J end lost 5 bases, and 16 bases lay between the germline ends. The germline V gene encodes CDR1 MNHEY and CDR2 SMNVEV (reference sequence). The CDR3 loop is CASSTRGLAHNEQFF. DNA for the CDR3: TGTGCCAGCAGTACCCGGGGGCTAGCGCACAATGAGCAGTTCTTC.